What follows is one T cell receptor (beta chain) and its context. Study processing details: For nucleated cells, counts were estimated from reference gene primer amplification. TCRdb's table, derived via immunoSEQ multiplex PCR, lists solely in-frame clones and lacks some. V, J and clone size reflect that table, while D and trimming were determined from the DNA. The sample records 160,000 or so clones, 82% being singletons. Trimming shortened V by 5 bases and J by 2 bases, and 13 bases separated the two germline ends. Germline values: CDR1 GTSNPN, CDR2 SVGIG (reference sequence). The CDR3 totals 14 residues. This record comes from a study of blood T cell repertoires in COVID-19. At the level of the study: Samples taken during acute and convalescent COVID-19 were collected in the United States, Italy and Spain. PBMCs, B-cell-depleted T cells, or T cells provided the cDNA or gDNA that made up the material.

Sequenced input: peripheral blood. This receptor was taken from a woman aged 65 to 85 with acute or convalescent COVID-19. The chain is built from TRBV30 and TRBJ2-1; D uncertain. CDR3 sequence: CAWGQTNTYNEQFF. CDR3 nucleotide sequence: TGTGCCTGGGGTCAAACGAACACCTACAATGAGCAGTTCTTC. The full variable domain, in which reference TRBV30 and TRBJ2-1 provide the parts outside the CDR3, is SQTIHQWPATLVQPVGSPLSLECTVEGTSNPNLYWYRQAAGRGLQLLFYSVGIGQISSEVPQNLSASRPQDRQFILSSKKLLLSDSGFYLCAWGQTNTYNEQFFGPGTRLTVL.